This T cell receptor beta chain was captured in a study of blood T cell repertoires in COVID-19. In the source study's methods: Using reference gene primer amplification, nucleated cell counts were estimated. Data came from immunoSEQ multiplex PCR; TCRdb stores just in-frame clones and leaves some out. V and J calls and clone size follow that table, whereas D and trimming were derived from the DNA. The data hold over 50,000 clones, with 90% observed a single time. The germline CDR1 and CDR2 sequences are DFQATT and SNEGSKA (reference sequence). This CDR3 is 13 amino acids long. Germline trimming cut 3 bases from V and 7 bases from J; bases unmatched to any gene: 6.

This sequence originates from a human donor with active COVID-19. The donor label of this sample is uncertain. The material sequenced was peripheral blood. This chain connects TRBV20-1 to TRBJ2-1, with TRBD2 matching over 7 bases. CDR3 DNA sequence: TGCAGTGCTAGTTCCAGCGGGATGAATGAGCAGTTCTTC. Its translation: CSASSSGMNEQFF.